This T cell receptor beta chain stems from a study of CD8 T cells in ankylosing spondylitis. Overall study findings and caveats: Researchers reportedly found disease-linked clones significantly enriched in matched ankylosing spondylitis synovial fluid.

This clonotype has ten or more counts. Its specificity is not known. Libraries of TCR beta came from quantitative 5'-RACE with molecular barcodes. TCRdb reanalysed the 5' RACE reads using MiXCR and keeps one entry per CDR3 protein. The table records around 120,000 distinct CDR3 sequences, 24% of them present only once. V lost 1 base, J lost 5 bases, and 5 bases lay in between. This CDR3 contains 13 residues. The rearrangement links TRBV12-3 or TRBV12-4 to TRBJ1-4; D is unresolved. This TCR came from a male donor with ankylosing spondylitis. Material for sequencing was synovial fluid, either unsorted or a sorted T cell fraction (not recorded which). The CDR3 region has the DNA TGTGCCAGCAGTTTAGGCAGCAATGAAAAACTGTTTTTT. Its protein is CASSLGSNEKLFF.